Below, 5 T cell receptor beta chains from the same sample are listed, as sequenced in a study of siplizumab effects on memory and regulatory T cells. Libraries were prepared by immunoSEQ multiplex PCR; TCRdb keeps only in-frame clonotypes and omits some of them. The sample contains tens of thousands of clones, more than 80% of which appear only once. Sample: CD8+ T cells sorted from blood. The receptor source for this set is a human donor in good health.

This chain joins TRBV27 and TRBJ2-2; TRBD2 matches at 11 bases. After removal of 2 bases from V and 4 bases from J, the junction contained 6 bases not matched to a gene. The length of the CDR3 is 17 residues. Germline V CDR1 and CDR2: MNHEY, SMNVEV (reference sequence). CDR3 DNA sequence: TGTGCCAGCAGTTTAGTTTCTGGGACTAGCGGCACCGGGGAGCTGTTTTTT. It specifies CASSLVSGTSGTGELFF.

This clone was recorded a few times. The sample carries other DNA sequences with the same CDR3. The chain recombines TRBV7-9 with TRBJ1-1; TRBD1 is a possible D gene (5 bases). In germline, CDR1 is SEHNR, CDR2 FQNEAQ (reference sequence). The CDR3 sequence is 12 residues long. V was pared by 7 bases and J by 2 bases, with 8 bases between. The CDR3: CASKGVNTEAFF. CDR3 nucleotide sequence: TGTGCCAGCAAAGGGGTAAACACTGAAGCTTTCTTT.

V usage is TRBV4-1 and J usage is TRBJ2-5, with D tentatively TRBD2 (6 bases). The CDR3 loop spans 13 amino acids. The ends were cut back, 1 base at V and 5 bases at J, with 8 bases in the middle. Germline CDR1 is MGHRA and CDR2 is YSYEKL. The CDR3 reads CASSQVRGETQYF. The CDR3 nucleotides are TGCGCCAGCAGCCAAGTGCGGGGTGAGACCCAGTACTTC.

V and J are TRBV7-9 and TRBJ2-1; D is undetermined. Germline V lookup: CDR1 SEHNR, CDR2 FQNEAQ (reference sequence). This CDR3 contains 14 residues. The V and J ends lost 0 bases and 8 bases respectively, with 11 bases between them. In DNA form, the CDR3 reads TGTGCCAGCAGCTTAGCTGCTAGAATCGATGAGCAGTTCTTC. It encodes CASSLAARIDEQFF.

The chain uses TRBV29-1 and TRBJ2-7, with 12 bases aligning to TRBD2. There are 14 residues in the CDR3. The V and J ends lost 7 bases and 4 bases, in that order; junction bases with no gene match: 8. CDR1 and CDR2 from the germline V gene are SQVTM and ANQGSEA. In nucleotides, the CDR3 is TGCAGCGCCGCAGGGCTAGCGGGAGGGTACGAGCAGTACTTC. Translating gives CSAAGLAGGYEQYF.